The present T cell receptor (beta chain) was sequenced within a study of shared clonotypes between healthy human individuals. Study overall: The study used three CD4 naive, three CD4 memory, two CD8 naive and one CD8 memory plate per donor. The study, taken as a whole, reports: Researchers found naive subsets generally carried larger estimated richness than memory subsets.

The table lists this clone with a count of one. Its antigen is not identified. Germline loops: CDR1 MNHEY, CDR2 SMNVEV (reference sequence). The CDR3 sequence is 15 residues long. V was trimmed by 7 bases and J by 0 bases, leaving 13 bases between them. Libraries were prepared by immunoSEQ multiplex PCR; TCRdb keeps only in-frame clonotypes and omits some of them. The table includes roughly 410,000 clones, around 96% detected once. This sequence joins TRBV27 and TRBJ1-3; D perhaps matches TRBD1 (6 bases). The sequence came from a man aged 25-45 years in good health. Sequenced input: memory CD8+ T cells sorted from blood. Subset specified: CD45RO+ cells pooled with CCR7-negative TemRA cells. CDR3 loop: CASTRGQSSGNTIYF. In DNA form, the CDR3 reads TGTGCCAGCACTCGAGGACAGTCCTCTGGAAACACCATATATTTT.